This T cell receptor beta chain is drawn from a study of cytomegalovirus exposure and HLA in healthy donors. General study findings and limits: The listing of 150 to 200 TCR beta chains classed them as cytomegalovirus-associated. An ancestry cluster, one associated with Asian ancestry, reportedly showed fewer N-insertions than the approximately 660-donor mean in a later analysis. In a later analysis, TCR beta V- and J-gene trimming showed a link to a missense DCLRE1C variant.

This clone has just a few counts. The antigen is undetermined. The PCR was carried out with 60 Vbeta primers and 13 Jbeta primers. Some clones are missing from TCRdb's copy, which holds only in-frame ones; the method was immunoSEQ multiplex PCR. The data show roughly 120,000 clones, around three quarters seen once. With 2 bases removed from V and 4 bases from J, the gap between germline ends came to 6 bases. This CDR3 has 12 residues. The germline V gene has CDR1 SEHNR and CDR2 FQNEAQ (reference sequence). The chain employs TRBV7-9 and TRBJ2-7; D is uncertain. The source is a woman aged 55 to 70 in good health and CMV-seropositive. The sample consisted of PBMCs. The CDR3, as DNA: TGTGCCAGCAGCTTAATTTCTTACGAGCAGTACTTC. Translating gives CASSLISYEQYF.